This T cell receptor (beta chain) was observed in a study of T cells after posttransplantation cyclophosphamide. The V gene's germline CDR1 is MDHEN and CDR2 SYDVKM. This CDR3 spans 12 amino acids. V lost 11 bases and J lost 2, with 11 bases in between. Assay: immunoSEQ multiplex PCR; the TCRdb copy retains only in-frame clones and omits some. The sample includes about 16,000 clones, about 93% of them seen just once. Cells defined as naive were viable CD3+CD4+ or CD3+CD8+ and CCR7+CD45RA+CD45RO-CD95-CD27+CD28+. Regarding the study as a whole: Donor-recipient repertoire similarity was low at 1-2 months, rising over year one. Skin or GI-infiltrating T cells shared few TRB sequences with blood. Recipient CMV seropositivity and CMV reactivation strongly tracked TRB clonality.

With respect to this clone: The antigen remains undetermined.

Input material: naive CD4+ T cells sorted from blood. The receptor was derived from a woman aged 50 to 60 in good health and a related stem cell transplant donor. J is TRBJ2-3 and V is TRBV28; possible D gene TRBD2, 6 bases. The CDR3 sequence: CAASGVTDTQYF. The CDR3, as DNA: TGTGCCGCATCGGGGGTCACAGATACGCAGTATTTT.